Following are 21 T cell receptor beta chains from one sample sequenced in a study of breast tumors, draining lymph nodes, adjacent tissues. TCRdb re-derived calls from the multiplex PCR reads in MiXCR, one entry per CDR3 protein. Of tens of thousands of distinct CDR3 sequences listed, around three fifths were seen once; the top ten hold roughly 19%. The sequenced sample consisted of breast tumor tissue. These receptors originate from a female donor with breast cancer. Some clones in this sample may be carry-over from other donors' samples.

The rearrangement uses TRBV4-1 and TRBJ1-2; D is ambiguous. This CDR3 is 14 amino acids long. Germline V gives CDR1 MGHRA, CDR2 YSYEKL. Trimming took off 4 bases at V and 3 bases at J, with 12 bases between the two ends. The CDR3 region is CASSPQDGDYGYTF. The CDR3 DNA reads TGCGCCAGCAGCCCCCAGGACGGCGACTATGGCTACACCTTC.

The chain joins TRBV7-2 to TRBJ2-1, with unresolved D. This CDR3 contains 17 residues. Germline V gives CDR1 SGHTA, CDR2 FQGNSA. Trimming shortened V by 5 bases and J by 0 bases, and 17 bases separated the two germline ends. The CDR3 reads CASSPPLRSSSYNEQFF. The CDR3 region has the DNA TGTGCCAGCAGCCCACCCTTGCGGTCGAGCTCCTACAATGAGCAGTTCTTC.

This clonotype was observed at least ten times. The J gene is TRBJ1-3, the V gene TRBV30; D is possibly TRBD1 (6 bases). V lost 3 bases to trimming and J lost 5 bases, with 11 bases between them. Germline V CDR1 and CDR2: GTSNPN, SVGIG (reference sequence). The CDR3 consists of 13 residues. The CDR3 is CAWSLTGRNTIYF. The CDR3 coding sequence is TGTGCCTGGAGCCTGACAGGACGAAACACCATATATTTT.

The chain employs TRBV9 and TRBJ2-7; D is perhaps TRBD1 or TRBD2 (6 bases each). V lost 4 bases to trimming and J lost 2 bases, with 13 bases between them. The CDR3 covers 14 residues. Germline V gene lookup returns CDR1 SGDLS and CDR2 YYNGEE. The CDR3 DNA reads TGTGCCAGCAGCTCGGAAGGGGGGACCTACGAGCAGTACTTC. It yields the protein CASSSEGGTYEQYF.

This clonotype was seen at least ten times. The chain has TRBV6-6 and TRBJ2-3; D is perhaps TRBD1 or TRBD2 (6 bases each). CDR3 size: 14 residues. Germline V CDR1 and CDR2: MNHNY, SVGAGI (reference sequence). Deletions cut 5 bases from V and 4 bases from J, with 13 bases between. In DNA form, the CDR3 reads TGTGCCAGCAGTCTTGGGGGGCGCCCAGATACGCAGTATTTT. Translating it yields CASSLGGRPDTQYF.

This clonotype was seen ten or more times. Being one base from a much bigger clone, this may be a read error. V gene TRBV6-4 combines with J gene TRBJ2-2; no reliable D call. V lost 5 bases and J 8 bases, leaving 9 bases between the germline ends. Germline assignment: CDR1 MRHNA and CDR2 SNTAGT. CDR3 size: 12 residues. The CDR3 sequence is CASSHFRGELFF. Written as DNA, the CDR3 is TGTGCCAGCAGTCATTTTCGGGGGGAGCTGTTTTTT.

J is TRBJ2-1 and V is TRBV5-1, with D maybe TRBD1 (7 bases). V was shortened by 0 bases and J by 5 bases, with 15 bases between the two germline ends. The CDR3 loop spans 16 amino acids. The V gene's germline CDR1 is SGHRS and CDR2 YFSETQ. CDR3 DNA: TGCGCCAGCAGCTTGGATGGAGGGGGCCGGAACAATGAGCAGTTCTTC. Translating gives CASSLDGGGRNNEQFF.

CDR3 in DNA: TGTGCCAGTATCCGCTCGGGGGCCTCTGGCAATCAGCCCCAGCATTTT. It encodes CASIRSGASGNQPQHF. The chain is built from TRBV19 and TRBJ1-5; possibly TRBD1 for D (6 bases). V lost 7 bases and J 2 bases, leaving 18 bases between the germline ends. CDR3 length: 16 amino acids. Germline V gene sequence: CDR1 LNHDA, CDR2 SQIVND (reference sequence).

This clonotype was picked up many times. This CDR3 is CASSRWQSSNQPQHF. As DNA, the CDR3 is TGCGCCAGCAGCCGGTGGCAGTCCAGCAATCAGCCCCAGCATTTT. The rearrangement links TRBV5-1 to TRBJ1-5; D is ambiguous. The CDR3 is 15 amino acids. Germline V gene lookup returns CDR1 SGHRS and CDR2 YFSETQ. V was pared by 4 bases and J by 1 base, with 12 bases between.

Ten or more counts support this clonotype. The chain recombines TRBV19 with TRBJ1-4; 12 nucleotides align to TRBD1. Trimming removed 5 bases from V and 0 bases from J; junction bases left unmatched: 4. The germline V gene has CDR1 LNHDA and CDR2 SQIVND (reference sequence). The CDR3 length is 17 residues. Written as DNA, the CDR3 is TGTGCCAGTAGTCCCGGGACAGGGGGCCCAACTAATGAAAAACTGTTTTTT. Translation gives CASSPGTGGPTNEKLFF.

This clonotype was seen more than once but under ten times. This may be a read error, as it is one base from a much larger clone. The chain links TRBV5-6 to TRBJ1-1; 7 bases map to TRBD1. V dropped 2 bases and J dropped 7; count of bases not matched to a gene: 8. The CDR3 runs to 14 residues. The germline gives CDR1 SGHDT, CDR2 YYEEEE. DNA of the CDR3: TGTGCCAGCAGCTTCAGAGGGGGCCGCCGTGAAGCTTTCTTT. Translated, it gives CASSFRGGRREAFF.

Turning to this clonotype: It is likely a read error, because the conserved phenylalanine at the end of the CDR3 is missing. It is unclear where the CDR3 begins or ends on the DNA, so no DNA is shown, and the CDR3 is as TCRdb lists it. This chain links TRBV20-1 with TRBJ1-4; TRBD1, as called in the table, went unchecked against the DNA. Germline CDR1 DFQATT, CDR2 SNEGSKA (reference sequence). The CDR3 extends over 17 residues, inclusive of both ends. CDR3 sequence: CSARDVAGLNTEAFFGQ.

For this clonotype: The junction departs from germline at one end; a sequencing error may be responsible. The gene calls are TRBV2 and TRBJ2-5; 8 bases map to TRBD2. CDR1 is SNHLY and CDR2 is FYNNEI in the germline V gene. The CDR3 runs to 15 residues. The CDR3 nucleotides read TGTGCCAGCAGTGACTTACGGGGGGGGATAGAGACCCAATACTTC. Encoded protein: CASSDLRGGIETQYF.

The chain employs TRBV5-6 and TRBJ2-3; unclear D gene. The germline gives CDR1 SGHDT, CDR2 YYEEEE. The CDR3 contains 13 residues. Trimming pared 4 bases from V and 4 bases from J, leaving 10 bases between. The CDR3 reads CASSPLGSDTQYF. CDR3 nucleotide sequence: TGTGCCAGCAGCCCCCTGGGTTCAGATACGCAGTATTTT. Complete variable domain (other parts from reference TRBV5-6 and TRBJ2-3): DAGVTQSPTHLIKTRGQQVTLRCSPKSGHDTVSWYQQALGQGPQFIFQYYEEEERQRGNFPDRFSGHQFPNYSSELNVNALLLGDSALYLCASSPLGSDTQYFGPGTRLTVL.

The rearrangement uses TRBV7-2 and TRBJ1-4, with D perhaps TRBD1 (5 bases). From germline, CDR1 is SGHTA and CDR2 FQGNSA. V gave up 1 base and J gave up 8 bases, with 14 bases separating them. This CDR3 has 15 residues. In DNA, the CDR3 is TGTGCCAGCAGCTTAGAAGGGGTCCGGGACGAAAAACTGTTTTTT. Translated: CASSLEGVRDEKLFF.

J is TRBJ2-5 and V is TRBV7-2, with 9 bases that match TRBD1. Germline V gene data show CDR1 as SGHTA and CDR2 as FQGNSA. The CDR3 runs to 13 residues. J lost 7 bases, V lost 4 bases, and 4 bases had no gene match. CDR3 amino acids: CASSWGQGGTQYF. CDR3 sequence (DNA): TGTGCCAGCAGCTGGGGACAGGGAGGGACCCAGTACTTC. The variable domain in full, completed from reference TRBV7-2 and TRBJ2-5, reads GAGVSQSPSNKVTEKGKDVELRCDPISGHTALYWYRQSLGQGLEFLIYFQGNSAPDKSGLPSDRFSAERTGGSVSTLTIQRTQQEDSAVYLCASSWGQGGTQYFGPGTRLLVL.

This clonotype was observed at least ten times. The CDR3 loop reads CASSAQVVYEQYF. DNA of the CDR3: TGTGCCAGCAGTGCCCAGGTAGTCTACGAGCAGTACTTC. The genes are TRBV6-1 and TRBJ2-7; D is unclear. Germline V gives CDR1 MNHNS, CDR2 SASEGT. The germline V and J ends were trimmed by 4 bases and 3 bases, with 10 bases remaining between them. The CDR3 has 13 amino acids.

The chain carries TRBV19 and TRBJ2-1; D is perhaps TRBD2 (6 bases). Germline V CDR1 and CDR2: LNHDA, SQIVND (reference sequence). The V gene lost 0 bases and the J gene lost 0 bases, with 9 bases spanning the gap. The CDR3 is 16 residues long. The CDR3 protein is CASSIDRGISYNEQFF. In DNA form, the CDR3 reads TGTGCCAGTAGTATAGATCGGGGGATCTCCTACAATGAGCAGTTCTTC.

There are many counts of this clonotype. The V gene is TRBV20-1, the J gene TRBJ2-1, with 12 bases that match TRBD2. CDR3 size: 14 residues. CDR1 and CDR2 from the germline V gene are DFQATT and SNEGSKA (reference sequence). Trimming at V came to 3 bases and at J to 10 bases, leaving 7 bases not matched to a gene. CDR3 DNA: TGCAGTGCTAGTGCTAGCGGGGGGGGCGGGGAGCAGTTCTTC. It specifies CSASASGGGGEQFF.

J is TRBJ1-5 and V is TRBV5-1; D may be TRBD1 (6 bases). This CDR3 comprises 14 residues. Germline loops: CDR1 SGHRS, CDR2 YFSETQ. V lost 0 bases to trimming and J lost 3 bases, with 7 bases between them. The CDR3 DNA reads TGCGCCAGCAGCTTGGGGGACAACAATCAGCCCCAGCATTTT. It is translated as CASSLGDNNQPQHF. The entire variable domain, with the rest obtained from reference TRBV5-1 and TRBJ1-5, is as follows: KAGVTQTPRYLIKTRGQQVTLSCSPISGHRSVSWYQQTPGQGLQFLFEYFSETQRNKGNFPGRFSGRQFSNSRSEMNVSTLELGDSALYLCASSLGDNNQPQHFGDGTRLSIL.

The rearrangement uses TRBV2 and TRBJ1-4; no clear D. CDR3 length equals 15 residues. Trimming took 7 bases from V and 7 from J, leaving 19 bases between them. Looked up from germline, CDR1 is SNHLY and CDR2 is FYNNEI. Here the CDR3 reads CASNKEAGLSEKLFF. In DNA, the CDR3 is TGTGCCAGCAATAAGGAAGCAGGCTTATCTGAAAAACTGTTTTTT.